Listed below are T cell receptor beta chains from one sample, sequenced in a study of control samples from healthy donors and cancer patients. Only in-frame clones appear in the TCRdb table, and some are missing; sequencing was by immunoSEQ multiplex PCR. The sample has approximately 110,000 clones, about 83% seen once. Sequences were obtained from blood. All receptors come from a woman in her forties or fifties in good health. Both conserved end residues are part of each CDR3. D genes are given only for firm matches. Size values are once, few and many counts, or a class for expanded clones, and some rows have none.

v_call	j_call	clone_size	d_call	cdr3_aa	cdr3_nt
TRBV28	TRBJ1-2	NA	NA	CASSLWGRVEGYTF	TGTGCCAGCAGTTTATGGGGAAGGGTGGAAGGCTACACCTTC
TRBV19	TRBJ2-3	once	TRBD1	CASEETGTDTQYF	TGTGCCAGTGAAGAGACAGGGACGGATACGCAGTATTTT
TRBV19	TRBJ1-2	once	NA	CASSILNGYTF	TGTGCCAGTAGTATATTAAATGGCTACACCTTC
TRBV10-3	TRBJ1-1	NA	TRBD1	CAIHDREDTEAFF	TGTGCCATACACGACAGGGAGGACACTGAAGCTTTCTTT
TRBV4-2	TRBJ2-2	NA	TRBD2	CASSQDIRRGAGGRELFF	TGTGCCAGCAGCCAAGATATTAGGCGCGGCGCGGGAGGGCGGGAGCTGTTTTTT
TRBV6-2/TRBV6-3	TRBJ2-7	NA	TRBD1	CASSYSFEGQSSYEQYF	TGTGCCAGCAGTTACTCGTTCGAGGGACAGAGCTCCTACGAGCAGTACTTC
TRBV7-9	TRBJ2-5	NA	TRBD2	CASSTGGPSQETQYF	TGCGCCAGCAGCACGGGAGGACCCAGCCAAGAGACCCAGTACTTC
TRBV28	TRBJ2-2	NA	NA	CASSLGTGELFF	TGTGCCAGCAGTTTGGGTACCGGGGAGCTGTTTTTT
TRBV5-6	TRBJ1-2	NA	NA	CASSLGQNVNYGYTF	TGTGCCAGCAGCTTGGGGCAGAATGTTAACTATGGCTACACCTTC
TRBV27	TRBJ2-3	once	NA	CASSSGTLTDTQYF	TGTGCCAGCAGTTCAGGGACTCTCACAGATACGCAGTATTTT
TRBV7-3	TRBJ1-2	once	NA	CASSLTGTQGGYTF	TGTGCCAGCAGCTTAACCGGGACTCAAGGGGGCTACACCTTC
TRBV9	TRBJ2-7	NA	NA	CASSTQGYEQYF	TGTGCCAGCAGCACACAGGGATACGAGCAGTACTTC
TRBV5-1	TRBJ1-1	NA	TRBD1	CASSPQGGNTEAFF	TGCGCCAGCAGCCCTCAGGGGGGGAACACTGAAGCTTTCTTT
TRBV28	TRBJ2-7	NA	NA	CASHTGNYEQYF	TGTGCCAGTCATACGGGTAACTACGAGCAGTACTTC
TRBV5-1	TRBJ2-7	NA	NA	CASSRDTRYEQYF	TGCGCCAGCAGCCGGGACACGAGGTACGAGCAGTACTTC
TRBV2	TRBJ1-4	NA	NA	CASTADGNEKLFF	TGTGCCAGCACGGCGGACGGAAATGAAAAACTGTTTTTT
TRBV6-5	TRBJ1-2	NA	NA	CASRSAANYGYTF	TGTGCCAGCAGGTCGGCAGCGAACTATGGCTACACCTTC
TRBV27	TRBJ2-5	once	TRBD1	CASSPGTAQETQYF	TGTGCCAGCAGTCCGGGGACAGCACAAGAGACCCAGTACTTC
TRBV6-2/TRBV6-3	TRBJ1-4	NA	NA	CASSYTRNEKLFF	TGTGCCAGCAGTTATACTCGGAATGAAAAACTGTTTTTT
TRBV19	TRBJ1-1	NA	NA	CATRQPNTEAFF	TGTGCCACAAGACAACCCAACACTGAAGCTTTCTTT
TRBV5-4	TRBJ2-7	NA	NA	CASSHLYEQYF	TGTGCCAGCAGCCACCTCTACGAGCAGTACTTC
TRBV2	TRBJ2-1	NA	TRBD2	CASGTSAYNEQFF	TGTGCCAGCGGGACTAGCGCATACAATGAGCAGTTCTTC
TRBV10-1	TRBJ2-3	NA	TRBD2	CASSTSRTSGRMHTQYF	TGCGCCAGCAGTACGAGTAGGACTAGCGGGAGGATGCATACGCAGTATTTT
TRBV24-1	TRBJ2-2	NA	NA	CATSDRGGNGELFF	TGTGCCACCAGTGACAGGGGTGGGAACGGGGAGCTGTTTTTT
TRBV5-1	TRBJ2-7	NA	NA	CASSLSNEQYF	TGCGCCAGCAGCTTGTCAAACGAGCAGTACTTC
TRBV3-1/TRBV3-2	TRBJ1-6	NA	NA	CASSQVGFNSPLHF	TGTGCCAGCAGCCAAGTAGGGTTTAATTCACCCCTCCACTTT
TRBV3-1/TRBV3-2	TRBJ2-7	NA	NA	CASSSDTMYNYEQYF	TGTGCCAGCAGCTCAGACACCATGTATAACTACGAGCAGTACTTC
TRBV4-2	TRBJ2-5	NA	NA	CASSQEGSSGQETQYF	TGTGCCAGCAGCCAAGAGGGGAGTAGCGGCCAAGAGACCCAGTACTTC
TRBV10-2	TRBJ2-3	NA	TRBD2	CASSDSGSLSTDTQYF	TGCGCCAGCAGTGATAGCGGGTCGCTCAGCACAGATACGCAGTATTTT
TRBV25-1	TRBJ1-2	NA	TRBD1	CASSEGQGVRGYTF	TGTGCCAGCAGTGAGGGACAGGGGGTCAGGGGCTACACCTTC
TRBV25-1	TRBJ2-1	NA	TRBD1	CASRPGTGGNEQFF	TGTGCCAGCAGACCCGGGACAGGGGGAAATGAGCAGTTCTTC
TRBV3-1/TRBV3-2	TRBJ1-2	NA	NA	CASSAPGINYGYTF	TGTGCCAGCAGCGCCCCAGGAATTAACTATGGCTACACCTTC
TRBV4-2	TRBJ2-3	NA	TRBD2	CASSQAPTTSGYTDTQYF	TGTGCCAGCAGCCAAGCCCCCACGACTAGCGGGTACACAGATACGCAGTATTTT